Below are 7 T cell receptor beta chains sequenced from a single sample in a study of blood T cell repertoires in COVID-19. Sequencing used immunoSEQ multiplex PCR; TCRdb keeps in-frame clones, though not all of them. The table records about 220,000 clones, approximately 82% of them present only once. Sequencing used peripheral blood. The receptors were sampled from a woman at least 80 years old with acute or convalescent COVID-19.

The genes are TRBV4-2 and TRBJ1-2; D unclear. CDR1 LGHNA and CDR2 YNFKEQ come from the germline V gene. The CDR3 runs 12 residues. Between the trimmed V and J ends, which lost 2 bases and 8 bases, there was a span of 9 bases. CDR3 coding DNA: TGTGCCAGCAGCCAAAGTGGTGGCGGCTACACCTTC. Amino acid sequence: CASSQSGGGYTF.

The CDR3 DNA reads as TGTGCCAGCAGTTTACTAGCGGGGGGGAGAAGTCCACAAGATACGCAGTATTTT. It is translated as CASSLLAGGRSPQDTQYF. V usage is TRBV27 and J usage is TRBJ2-3, with 12 bases that match TRBD2. V gave up 2 bases and J gave up 5 bases; unmatched junction bases: 11. CDR3 length: 18 amino acids. The germline V gene has CDR1 MNHEY and CDR2 SMNVEV (reference sequence).

V gene TRBV7-9 combines with J gene TRBJ2-2, with D possibly being TRBD1 (6 bases). CDR1 and CDR2 (germline): SEHNR, FQNEAQ (reference sequence). CDR3 length equals 16 residues. Trimming shortened V by 1 base and J by 4 bases, and 13 bases separated the two germline ends. CDR3 amino acids: CASSLDRAGSTGELFF. For the CDR3, the DNA is TGTGCCAGCAGCTTAGACAGGGCCGGGTCCACCGGGGAGCTGTTTTTT.

The chain recombines TRBV13 with TRBJ1-2; D might be TRBD1 (5 bases). Germline values: CDR1 PRHDT, CDR2 FYEKMQ (reference sequence). Trimming took off 5 bases at V and 8 bases at J, with 21 bases between the two ends. CDR3 length: 15 amino acids. This CDR3 reads CASSPLGVDSAGYTF. CDR3 sequence (DNA): TGTGCCAGCAGCCCCCTCGGAGTAGACAGTGCCGGCTACACCTTC.

The gene calls are TRBV19 and TRBJ2-3; 7 bases align to TRBD1. The V and J ends lost 3 bases and 2 bases, in that order; junction bases with no gene match: 2. CDR3 size: 14 residues. Germline loops: CDR1 LNHDA, CDR2 SQIVND (reference sequence). CDR3 nucleotides: TGTGCCAGTAGTATCACAGGGGACACAGATACGCAGTATTTT. It specifies CASSITGDTDTQYF.

This rearrangement joins TRBV5-1 to TRBJ1-6, with 7 bases aligning to TRBD1. Trimming cost V 0 bases and J 5 bases; bases outside gene matches: 5. CDR3 length equals 16 residues. Germline V CDR1 and CDR2: SGHRS, YFSETQ. The DNA of the CDR3 is TGCGCCAGCAGCTTGGACAGACAGGGAAATAATTCACCCCTCCACTTT. Encoded protein: CASSLDRQGNNSPLHF.

V and J are TRBV19 and TRBJ2-1; D gene uncertain. The germline V gene has CDR1 LNHDA and CDR2 SQIVND (reference sequence). This CDR3 region has 15 residues. V was pared by 2 bases and J by 0 bases, with 8 bases between. The CDR3 reads CASSIRWSSYNEQFF. The CDR3 DNA sequence: TGTGCCAGTAGTATACGTTGGAGCTCCTACAATGAGCAGTTCTTC.